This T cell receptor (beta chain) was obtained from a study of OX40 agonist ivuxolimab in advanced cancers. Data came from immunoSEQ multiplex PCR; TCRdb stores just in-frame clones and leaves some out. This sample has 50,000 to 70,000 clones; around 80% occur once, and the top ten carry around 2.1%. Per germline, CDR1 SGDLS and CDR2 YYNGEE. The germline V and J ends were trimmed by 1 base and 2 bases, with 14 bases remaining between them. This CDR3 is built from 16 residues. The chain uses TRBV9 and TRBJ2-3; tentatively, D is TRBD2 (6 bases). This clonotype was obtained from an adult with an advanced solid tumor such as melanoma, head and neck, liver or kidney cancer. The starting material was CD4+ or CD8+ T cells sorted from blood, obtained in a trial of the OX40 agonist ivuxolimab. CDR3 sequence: CASSVMSGEITDTQYF. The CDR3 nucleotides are TGTGCCAGCAGCGTAATGTCGGGAGAGATCACAGATACGCAGTATTTT.